These T cell receptor beta chains were read from a single sample in a study of post-analysis software for immune sequencing data. TCRdb passed the PCR reads through MiXCR, listing each CDR3 protein once. The sample holds some 690,000 distinct CDR3 sequences; over 45% are singletons and the top ten take 10% to 12%. Material: blood. Source of these receptors: a girl aged 2-10 years with multiple sclerosis. CDR3s include the opening cysteine and the closing phenylalanine or tryptophan. The order of the fields is J gene, D gene, clone size, V gene, CDR3 DNA, CDR3 protein. D genes are given only for firm matches. The size field is filled for only some rows; it gives once, few, many or a size class.

TRBJ2-7 TRBD2 few TRBV20-1 TGCAGTGCTAGAGATAGGACTAGCGGGAGGCAGGGGCAGTACTTC CSARDRTSGRQGQYF
TRBJ2-5 - few TRBV12-3/TRBV12-4 TGTGCCAGCAGTTTGGGGTTGGCAGAAAAAGAGAAGGCCCAGTACTTC CASSLGLAEKEKAQYF
TRBJ1-4 - - TRBV11-2 TGTGCCAGCAGCTTAGTCCAGGCAACTAATGAAAAACTGTTTTTT CASSLVQATNEKLFF
TRBJ2-2 - - TRBV27 TGTGCCAGCAGTTCCCAGGTTAACGGGGAGCTGTTTTTT CASSSQVNGELFF
TRBJ2-7 TRBD2 - TRBV20-1 TGCAGTGCTAGGGGACTAGCGGAGTCCTACGAGCAGTACTTC CSARGLAESYEQYF
TRBJ2-2 - few TRBV5-1 TGTGCCAGCTCTGGCACCGGGGAGCTGTTTTTT CASSGTGELFF
TRBJ2-6 - - TRBV6-5 TGTGCCAGCAGTTACAACACAGGGTCTGGGGCCAACGTCCTGACTTTC CASSYNTGSGANVLTF
TRBJ2-1 - once TRBV11-2 TGTGCCAGCAGCCCCATCCGGGGACCCCGGGCTTCCTACAATGAGCAGTTCTTC CASSPIRGPRASYNEQFF
TRBJ2-7 - - TRBV6-5 TGTGCCAGCAGTTACACGACTAGTCCTTACGAGCAGTACTTC CASSYTTSPYEQYF
TRBJ2-1 TRBD2 few TRBV10-3 TGTGCCATCAGAACTAGCGGGAGCGATGAGCAGTTCTTC CAIRTSGSDEQFF
TRBJ2-3 - few TRBV7-3 TGTGCCAGCAGCTGGCAGAGCGGCGCCACAGATACGCAGTATTTT CASSWQSGATDTQYF
TRBJ2-2 TRBD1 - TRBV10-3 TGTGCCATCAGAAGACAGGGGACCACCGGGGAGCGGTTTTTT CAIRRQGTTGERFF
TRBJ2-5 - few TRBV12-3/TRBV12-4 TGTGCCAGCAGCCTACTTGCCCGGGAGACCCAGTACTTC CASSLLARETQYF
TRBJ2-7 TRBD2 - TRBV10-3 TGTGCCGGTGCGGCGGGGGACCTCTCCTACGAGCAGTACTTC CAGAAGDLSYEQYF
TRBJ2-1 - few TRBV20-1 TGCAGTGCTACGGGTCTAGTCTCCTACAATGAGCAGTTCTTC CSATGLVSYNEQFF
TRBJ2-4 - - TRBV13 TGTGCCAGCAGCCCCCAAGGGCGGTCGGCCAAAAACATTCAGTACTTC CASSPQGRSAKNIQYF
TRBJ1-4 - - TRBV24-1 TGTGCCACCAGTGATCCGGACGGAGATGAAAAACTGTTTTTT CATSDPDGDEKLFF
TRBJ2-7 TRBD1 - TRBV15 TGTGCCACCAGCAGAACTGGGGGGACAGGGGGATACGAGCAGTACTTC CATSRTGGTGGYEQYF
TRBJ1-2 - - TRBV6-5 TGTGCCAGCAGTTACTCGACAGCCCACTATGGCTACACCTTC CASSYSTAHYGYTF
TRBJ2-7 - - TRBV11-2 TGTGCCAGCAGCTTCGGGACAACTTACGAGCAGTACTTC CASSFGTTYEQYF
TRBJ2-4 - few TRBV12-3/TRBV12-4 TGTGCCAGCAGGGGAGAGGCGGGTACTGGAAACATTCAGTACTTC CASRGEAGTGNIQYF
TRBJ2-3 - few TRBV3-1 TGTGCCAGCAGCCCCCCTGATGAGGATACGCAGTATTTT CASSPPDEDTQYF
TRBJ1-1 TRBD1 once TRBV18 TGTGCCAGCTCACCATTTCGGGACAGGGGATTCGAAGCTTTCTTT CASSPFRDRGFEAFF
TRBJ2-1 TRBD2 - TRBV9 TGTGCCAGCAGCTCCCGGACTAGCGGGAGATCCAATGAGCAGTTCTTC CASSSRTSGRSNEQFF
TRBJ2-7 - many TRBV28 TGTGCCAGCAGCCTCACCTACGAGCAGTACTTC CASSLTYEQYF
TRBJ1-2 TRBD1 - TRBV7-9 TGTGCCAGCAGCCTCCCCCCTGGGACAGGGGACGCGGATGGCTACACCTTC CASSLPPGTGDADGYTF
TRBJ1-2 TRBD1 - TRBV7-2 TGTGCCAGCAGCTTCACCGGGACAGGGGTAAAGATGGGTCATGGCTACACCTTC CASSFTGTGVKMGHGYTF
TRBJ2-1 TRBD1 - TRBV15 TGTGCCACCAGCCGAGGGGGCGCAAACAATGAGCAGTTCTTC CATSRGGANNEQFF
TRBJ2-1 TRBD2 few TRBV6-2/TRBV6-3 TGTGCCAGCAGCTCGGGACTAGCGGGGGGTCTCTCCTACAATGAGCAGTTCTTC CASSSGLAGGLSYNEQFF
TRBJ2-7 TRBD2 - TRBV7-2 TGTGCCAGCAGCTCCTCCGGACTAGCGGCCGCCTACGAGCAGTACTTC CASSSSGLAAAYEQYF
TRBJ2-3 TRBD2 few TRBV18 TGTGCCAGCTCCCCTCCGGGACTACGCACAGATACGCAGTATTTT CASSPPGLRTDTQYF
TRBJ2-7 TRBD2 - TRBV20-1 TGCAGTGCTAGAGATGTGGCGGGAGGGCCAGACGAGCAGTACTTC CSARDVAGGPDEQYF
TRBJ2-3 - - TRBV20-1 TGCAGTGTAGGGGGGACGGCTTACACAGATACGCAGTATTTT CSVGGTAYTDTQYF
TRBJ1-6 - - TRBV10-3 TGTGCCATCAGTGCTCAGGGGTCGGGGGATTCACCCCTCCACTTT CAISAQGSGDSPLHF
TRBJ2-1 TRBD1 - TRBV29-1 TGCAGCGTTGAAATCCCATCACAGGGGGCAGGGCAGTTCTTC CSVEIPSQGAGQFF
TRBJ2-1 - - TRBV20-1 TGCAGTGTCCTCCACAACAATGAGCAGTTCTTC CSVLHNNEQFF
TRBJ2-3 - - TRBV7-7 TGTGCCAGCGCCGGGGAAGGGCGCACAGATACGCAGTATTTT CASAGEGRTDTQYF
TRBJ1-5 - - TRBV5-6 TGTGCCAGCAGCCTCAAGGGGAGGGCTCAGCCCCAGCATTTT CASSLKGRAQPQHF
TRBJ2-1 TRBD1 - TRBV11-3 TGTGCCAGCAGCCAGCGGACAGGGGACCGCAATGAGCAGTTCTTC CASSQRTGDRNEQFF
TRBJ2-1 TRBD1 - TRBV10-3 TGTGCCATCAGTTACCGGGACAGGGGGCTTGAGCAGTTCTTC CAISYRDRGLEQFF